This T cell receptor (beta chain) was identified during a study of T-cell memory formation after mild COVID-19. Study background: Largely donor-specific TCR clusters were found.

Germline V lookup: CDR1 SQVTM, CDR2 ANQGSEA. CDR3 size: 13 residues. Between the trimmed V and J ends, which lost 3 bases and 2 bases, there was a span of 10 bases. A word on this clonotype: No antigen is known for it.

Study observations and caveats: The study detected some responding clones in pre-infection memory, suggesting cross-reactive memory joined. Clones contracting day 15 to 85 were balanced CD4/CD8; later expanders leaned CD4+.

Researchers used 5'RACE with constant-segment primers to make TCR alpha and TCR beta cDNA libraries that carry sample barcodes and UMIs. TCRdb re-derived calls from the 5' RACE reads in MiXCR, one entry per CDR3 protein. The data show roughly 510,000 distinct CDR3 sequences, roughly 17% seen once. The sequence came from an adult woman who had mild COVID-19 (a few samples of this study predate the infection). Cell type and time point are not known. The source material was PBMCs or a T cell subset sorted from them (not recorded which). The chain carries TRBV29-1 and TRBJ1-1, with D possibly matching TRBD1 (6 bases). CDR3 region: CSVDGQKNTEAFF. The CDR3 nucleotides are TGCAGCGTTGATGGACAGAAAAACACTGAAGCTTTCTTT. The full variable domain, completed using reference TRBV29-1 and TRBJ1-1, is SAVISQKPSRDICQRGTSLTIQCQVDSQVTMMFWYRQQPGQSLTLIATANQGSEATYESGFVIDKFPISRPNLTFSTLTVSNMSPEDSSIYLCSVDGQKNTEAFFGQGTRLTVV.